Below, 30 T cell receptor beta chains from the same sample are listed, as sequenced in a study of blood T cell repertoires in COVID-19. The table came from immunoSEQ multiplex PCR; TCRdb's copy has only in-frame clones and leaves some out. The profile shows about 240,000 clones, roughly 87% of them singletons. The source material was peripheral blood. These receptors were obtained from a man aged 55 to 69 who had recovered from COVID-19.

The V gene is TRBV5-1, the J gene TRBJ1-2; D is perhaps TRBD1 (5 bases). Per the germline V gene, CDR1 is SGHRS and CDR2 is YFSETQ. V lost 7 bases and J 3 bases, leaving 13 bases between the germline ends. The CDR3 extends over 13 amino acids. In DNA form, the CDR3 reads TGCGCCAGCCGTTTGACGGGGGACTATGGCTACACCTTC. It codes for CASRLTGDYGYTF.

V and J are TRBV4-2 and TRBJ2-2; D gene ambiguous. CDR1 and CDR2 from the germline V gene are LGHNA and YNFKEQ. The V and J ends lost 7 bases and 5 bases respectively, with 5 bases between them. The CDR3 loop spans 11 amino acids. The CDR3 reads CASKETGELFF. The DNA of the CDR3 is TGTGCCAGCAAGGAGACCGGGGAGCTGTTTTTT.

The chain couples TRBV5-6 to TRBJ2-7, with D maybe TRBD1 (6 bases). V lost 2 bases to trimming and J lost 3 bases, with 15 bases between them. The CDR3 has 15 amino acids. Germline lookup yields CDR1 SGHDT and CDR2 YYEEEE. The CDR3 DNA follows: TGTGCCAGCAGCTTCCCCCAGGGGCCCAGCTACGAGCAGTACTTC. Its protein product is CASSFPQGPSYEQYF. The variable domain in full, with the rest retrieved from reference TRBV5-6 and TRBJ2-7, is DAGVTQSPTHLIKTRGQQVTLRCSPKSGHDTVSWYQQALGQGPQFIFQYYEEEERQRGNFPDRFSGHQFPNYSSELNVNALLLGDSALYLCASSFPQGPSYEQYFGPGTRLTVT.

There are a few counts of this clone. V usage is TRBV19 and J usage is TRBJ1-3, with D unclear. Trimming stripped 3 bases from V and 0 bases from J, with 6 bases between. In germline, CDR1 is LNHDA, CDR2 SQIVND (reference sequence). The CDR3 consists of 14 residues. CDR3 bases: TGTGCCAGTAGTATTATGAGCTCTGGAAACACCATATATTTT. Translating gives CASSIMSSGNTIYF.

The chain joins TRBV30 to TRBJ1-2; the D gene is possibly TRBD1 (5 bases). The CDR3 runs to 15 residues. V lost 4 bases and J lost 1, with 16 bases in between. Germline V gene lookup returns CDR1 GTSNPN and CDR2 SVGIG (reference sequence). The CDR3 protein is CAWKETGALNYGYTF. The CDR3 DNA reads TGTGCCTGGAAAGAAACAGGCGCACTTAACTATGGCTACACCTTC.

The genes are TRBV27 and TRBJ1-2; a weak D match, TRBD1 (5 bases). This CDR3 is 13 amino acids long. V lost 3 bases to trimming and J lost 6 bases, with 11 bases between them. Per the germline V gene, CDR1 is MNHEY and CDR2 is SMNVEV (reference sequence). In DNA, the CDR3 is TGTGCCAGCAGTTTCGGCAGGGCAGATGGCTACACCTTC. This translates into CASSFGRADGYTF.

The chain joins TRBV7-2 to TRBJ2-2; 7 positions match TRBD2. Unmatched junction bases numbered 10, after V lost 4 bases and J lost 8 bases. There are 15 residues in the CDR3. The germline CDR1 and CDR2 sequences are SGHTA and FQGNSA. CDR3 coding DNA: TGTGCCAGCAGCTATAGTGGGAGCGGGGATGGGGAGCTGTTTTTT. Its translation: CASSYSGSGDGELFF.

V is TRBV5-5 and J is TRBJ1-6; no clear D. This CDR3 is built from 16 residues. Germline loops: CDR1 SGHKS, CDR2 YYEKEE (reference sequence). V gave up 1 base and J gave up 7 bases, with 15 bases separating them. CDR3 protein: CASSLISTAGNSPLHF. DNA of the CDR3: TGTGCCAGCAGCTTGATTAGCACGGCGGGGAATTCACCCCTCCACTTT.

The chain is built from TRBV6-6 and TRBJ1-1; TRBD1 matches at 10 bases. CDR1 and CDR2 (germline): MNHNY, SVGAGI (reference sequence). This CDR3 has 18 amino acids. The J segment lost 4 bases and the V segment lost 5 bases, leaving 16 bases of the junction unmatched. DNA for the CDR3: TGTGCCAGCAGTCACCCCCCGGGACAGGGGTGGGCTGGCACTGAAGCTTTCTTT. Protein product: CASSHPPGQGWAGTEAFF.

A single count supports this clone. The rearrangement links TRBV11-2 to TRBJ2-1, with TRBD2 identical over 7 bases. CDR3 length: 15 residues. Germline V gives CDR1 SGHAT, CDR2 FQNNGV. After removal of 5 bases from V and 8 bases from J, the junction contained 12 bases not matched to a gene. Here the CDR3 reads CASSHLRGGKDEQFF. The CDR3 nucleotides are TGTGCCAGCAGCCACTTGCGCGGGGGTAAGGATGAGCAGTTCTTC.

The chain employs TRBV5-6 and TRBJ1-2; tentative D call: TRBD1 (5 bases). Per germline, CDR1 SGHDT and CDR2 YYEEEE. CDR3 length: 13 residues. V lost 6 bases and J 6 bases, leaving 15 bases between the germline ends. The CDR3 sequence is CASTREGKDGYTF. The DNA for the CDR3 is TGTGCCAGCACGAGGGAGGGGAAGGATGGCTACACCTTC.

J is TRBJ2-1 and V is TRBV9; 11 bases line up with TRBD2. V gave up 0 bases and J gave up 6 bases; unmatched junction bases: 5. CDR1 SGDLS and CDR2 YYNGEE come from the germline V gene. The CDR3 totals 16 residues. The CDR3 DNA sequence: TGTGCCAGCAGCGTAGGGGGGACTAGCGGATTCAATGAGCAGTTCTTC. Amino acid sequence: CASSVGGTSGFNEQFF.

The chain carries TRBV6-2 or TRBV6-3 and TRBJ2-1; TRBD2 aligns across 10 bases. Trimming removed 3 bases from V and 7 bases from J; junction bases left unmatched: 3. The CDR3 sequence is 14 residues long. The germline CDR1 and CDR2 sequences are MNHEY and SVGEGT. CDR3 nucleotide sequence: TGTGCCAGCAGTTATGGGACTAGCGCAAATGAGCAGTTCTTC. Its translation: CASSYGTSANEQFF.

The chain is built from TRBV2 and TRBJ2-3; D not certain. V dropped 5 bases and J dropped 1 base, with 10 bases sitting between them. Germline loops: CDR1 SNHLY, CDR2 FYNNEI. The CDR3 spans 14 residues. Here the CDR3 DNA reads TGTGCCAGCAGTTACATAATCGGCACAGATACGCAGTATTTT. This sequence encodes CASSYIIGTDTQYF. The full variable domain, its missing parts supplied by reference TRBV2 and TRBJ2-3, is EPEVTQTPSHQVTQMGQEVILRCVPISNHLYFYWYRQILGQKVEFLVSFYNNEISEKSEIFDDQFSVERPDGSNFTLKIRSTKLEDSAMYFCASSYIIGTDTQYFGPGTRLTVL.

This clone has only a few counts. The V and J genes are TRBV25-1 and TRBJ1-2, with 10 bases aligning to TRBD1. After removal of 7 bases from V and 5 bases from J, the junction contained 7 bases not matched to a gene. Germline V gene lookup returns CDR1 MGHDK and CDR2 SYGVNS. The CDR3 is made up of 14 amino acids. The CDR3 loop is CASTPDRGWYGYTF. The CDR3 nucleotides read TGTGCCAGCACTCCGGACAGGGGGTGGTATGGCTACACCTTC.

This chain joins TRBV12-5 and TRBJ1-5, with D unclear. Germline lookup yields CDR1 LGHNT and CDR2 FRNRAP. V was cut by 2 bases and J by 6 bases, with 5 bases left in between. The CDR3 has 12 residues. The CDR3 reads CASGLSFQPQHF. The CDR3 DNA reads as TGTGCTAGTGGTTTGTCGTTTCAGCCCCAGCATTTT.

This clone was seen just once. V gene TRBV7-2 combines with J gene TRBJ1-6, with unresolved D. The CDR3 has 13 amino acids. CDR1 is SGHTA, CDR2 FQGNSA, per germline. Between the trimmed V and J ends, which lost 1 base and 9 bases, there was a span of 7 bases. CDR3 in DNA: TGTGCCAGCAGCTTAGTGGCGGCTTCACCCCTCCACTTT. Its protein product is CASSLVAASPLHF.

The J gene is TRBJ1-2, the V gene TRBV6-5; no reliable D call. V gave up 2 bases and J gave up 1 base, with 11 bases separating them. Germline V gene data show CDR1 as MNHEY and CDR2 as SVGAGI. The CDR3 totals 15 residues. The CDR3 nucleotides read TGTGCCAGCAGTTACCGGGAACCCGATAACTATGGCTACACCTTC. Encoded protein: CASSYREPDNYGYTF.

The V and J genes are TRBV30 and TRBJ1-5, with D unresolved. CDR3 size: 13 residues. V was shortened by 5 bases and J by 3 bases, with 11 bases between the two germline ends. From germline, CDR1 is GTSNPN and CDR2 SVGIG (reference sequence). CDR3 sequence: CAWDGRDNQPQHF. The CDR3 DNA reads as TGTGCCTGGGATGGACGGGACAATCAGCCCCAGCATTTT.

The J gene is TRBJ2-7, the V gene TRBV6-5; the match to TRBD1 covers 9 bases. Germline V gives CDR1 MNHEY, CDR2 SVGAGI. This CDR3 spans 14 amino acids. V was clipped by 6 bases and J by 2 bases; unmatched bases: 5. CDR3: CASRDRGSAYEQYV. The CDR3 coding sequence is TGTGCCAGCAGGGACAGGGGAAGTGCCTACGAGCAGTACGTC.

This clone has a handful of counts. The CDR3 region is CASHSRGLANEKLFF. Written as DNA, the CDR3 is TGTGCCAGTCATTCCAGGGGGCTGGCTAATGAAAAACTGTTTTTT. The chain uses TRBV2 and TRBJ1-4, with 8 positions matching TRBD1. Germline V gene sequence: CDR1 SNHLY, CDR2 FYNNEI. This CDR3 has 15 residues. V trimming: 9 bases; J trimming: 3 bases; junction bases outside the gene matches: 9.

The chain combines TRBV6-2 or TRBV6-3 with TRBJ2-5, with a tentative D call TRBD2 (5 bases). The CDR3 is 14 amino acids. Germline V CDR1 and CDR2: MNHEY, SVGEGT. Deletions cut 1 base from V and 5 bases from J, with 11 bases between. For the CDR3, the DNA is TGTGCCAGCAGTTACTACCCACAGCGGGAGACCCAGTACTTC. This sequence encodes CASSYYPQRETQYF.

V and J are TRBV23-1 and TRBJ2-7; 10 nucleotides match TRBD1. TRBV23-1 is an ORF, with its function uncertain. V was clipped by 6 bases and J by 5 bases; unmatched bases: 16. The CDR3 loop spans 17 amino acids. The CDR3 is CASRQKHRDRGYHEQYV. CDR3 bases: TGCGCCAGCAGACAGAAGCACCGGGACAGGGGTTACCACGAGCAGTACGTC.

The chain recombines TRBV2 with TRBJ2-2; TRBD1 matches at 7 bases. This CDR3 has 15 residues. Trimming took 7 bases from V and 5 from J; bases not matched to a gene: 10. Germline V gene data show CDR1 as SNHLY and CDR2 as FYNNEI. The CDR3, as DNA: TGTGCCAGCAAGCGACAACAACAGGGGACCGGGGAGCTGTTTTTT. This translates into CASKRQQQGTGELFF.

This clone was observed a few times. The chain has TRBV6-6 and TRBJ2-5, with D maybe TRBD1 (5 bases). The CDR3 covers 15 residues. V was shortened by 4 bases and J by 2 bases, with 14 bases between the two germline ends. Germline V gives CDR1 MNHNY, CDR2 SVGAGI (reference sequence). CDR3 loop: CASSSSGRQQETQYF. For the CDR3, the DNA is TGTGCCAGCAGTTCCTCAGGGCGACAGCAAGAGACCCAGTACTTC.

The rearrangement links TRBV13 to TRBJ1-1; TRBD1 might be the D (5 bases). The CDR3 spans 13 residues. Germline assignment: CDR1 PRHDT and CDR2 FYEKMQ (reference sequence). Trimming cost V 11 bases and J 0 bases, with 13 bases left between them. CDR3 in amino acids: CAGDSFMNTEAFF. For the CDR3, the DNA is TGTGCCGGTGACAGTTTCATGAACACTGAAGCTTTCTTT. Using reference TRBV13 and TRBJ1-1 for the parts outside the CDR3, the full variable domain is AAGVIQSPRHLIKEKRETATLKCYPIPRHDTVYWYQQGPGQDPQFLISFYEKMQSDKGSIPDRFSAQQFSDYHSELNMSSLELGDSALYFCAGDSFMNTEAFFGQGTRLTVV.

The V gene is TRBV5-1, the J gene TRBJ2-7, with D possibly being TRBD1 (6 bases). This CDR3 is 15 amino acids long. With 0 bases removed from V and 4 bases from J, the gap between germline ends came to 14 bases. CDR1 is SGHRS and CDR2 is YFSETQ in the germline V gene. The CDR3 nucleotides read TGCGCCAGCAGCTTGGGACAGGAGGTGTCATACGAGCAGTACTTC. As protein: CASSLGQEVSYEQYF.

The chain recombines TRBV7-8 with TRBJ2-7, with D tentatively TRBD2 (6 bases). CDR3 size: 15 residues. Trimming left V 2 bases short and J 0 bases short, with 11 bases between. Germline-derived CDR1 and CDR2 are SGHVS and FQNEAQ. For the CDR3, the DNA is TGTGCCAGCAGCTTATGGGGGGAACCCTCCTACGAGCAGTACGTC. Protein product: CASSLWGEPSYEQYV.

The chain carries TRBV7-8 and TRBJ1-6, with D possibly TRBD1 on 5 matching bases. Trimming pared 1 base from V and 10 bases from J, leaving 14 bases between. The length of the CDR3 is 15 residues. Germline V gives CDR1 SGHVS, CDR2 FQNEAQ. This CDR3 is CASSLGQGARSPLHF. The CDR3 DNA follows: TGTGCCAGCAGCTTAGGGCAGGGTGCGAGATCACCCCTCCACTTT.

V usage is TRBV18 and J usage is TRBJ2-3; 12 bases are shared with TRBD2. The J segment lost 4 bases and the V segment lost 3 bases, leaving 5 bases of the junction unmatched. Germline CDR1 KGHSH, CDR2 LQKENI. This CDR3 has 16 residues. The CDR3 region has the DNA TGTGCCAGCTCACCCCTAGCGGGGGGGCAGGCAGATACGCAGTATTTT. It yields the protein CASSPLAGGQADTQYF. The variable domain in full, with the rest retrieved from reference TRBV18 and TRBJ2-3, is NAGVMQNPRHLVRRRGQEARLRCSPMKGHSHVYWYRQLPEEGLKFMVYLQKENIIDESGMPKERFSAEFPKEGPSILRIQQVVRGDSAAYFCASSPLAGGQADTQYFGPGTRLTVL.